Following are 30 T cell receptor beta chains from one sample sequenced in a study of neurological immune-mediated disorders. TCRdb ran MiXCR on the 5' RACE reads and lists one entry per CDR3 protein. Of about 36,000 distinct CDR3 sequences in the sample, under 13% were seen once. Sequencing used PBMCs. These receptors all come from a woman aged 25-40 years with HTLV-1-associated myelopathy (HAM/TSP).

This clonotype has ten or more counts. The rearrangement uses TRBV15 and TRBJ1-2; no clear D. CDR1 LNHNV and CDR2 YYDKDF come from the germline V gene (reference sequence). Deletions cut 0 bases from V and 3 bases from J, with 11 bases between. The CDR3 spans 15 residues. CDR3 nucleotide sequence: TGTGCCACCAGCAGAGAGGCAGGTGCCCACTATGGCTACACCTTC. Encoded protein: CATSREAGAHYGYTF.

This clonotype was observed at least ten times. This chain links TRBV20-1 with TRBJ2-7, with a possible D match to TRBD2 (5 bases). The CDR3 is 13 amino acids. Trimming removed 6 bases at V and 3 bases at J, with 15 bases between. Germline assignment: CDR1 DFQATT and CDR2 SNEGSKA (reference sequence). The CDR3 loop reads CSASPQRSYEQYF. The DNA of the CDR3 is TGCAGTGCCAGCCCCCAGCGGAGCTACGAGCAGTACTTC.

This clonotype is labeled medium-sized. This chain connects TRBV7-9 to TRBJ2-7; D call uncertain. V was shortened by 3 bases and J by 6 bases, with 3 bases between the two germline ends. The CDR3 extends over 10 amino acids. CDR1 and CDR2 (germline): SEHNR, FQNEAQ (reference sequence). CDR3 coding DNA: TGTGCCAGCAGCTTCTTCGAGCAGTACTTC. Translation gives CASSFFEQYF.

This clonotype was detected ten times or more. The chain links TRBV5-1 to TRBJ2-1, with unresolved D. The CDR3 is 14 amino acids. Trimming shortened V by 0 bases and J by 4 bases, and 8 bases separated the two germline ends. Germline lookup yields CDR1 SGHRS and CDR2 YFSETQ. The CDR3 nucleotides are TGCGCCAGCAGCTTGGGCAGGAGATACAATGAGCAGTTCTTC. It translates to CASSLGRRYNEQFF.

This clonotype was found many times. This may be a read error: a much more frequent sequence differs by one nucleotide. The rearrangement uses TRBV4-2 and TRBJ2-3; D remains unclear. With 4 bases removed from V and 1 base from J, the gap between germline ends came to 3 bases. Looked up from germline, CDR1 is LGHNA and CDR2 is YNFKEQ. The CDR3 has 12 residues. This chain's CDR3 is CASSRGTDTQYF. The CDR3 DNA is TGTGCCAGCAGCCGGGGCACAGATACGCAGTATTTT.

This clonotype was recorded many times. CDR3 amino acids: CSARGPTGYEQYF. The CDR3 nucleotides are TGCAGTGCTAGGGGCCCGACAGGGTACGAGCAGTACTTC. This chain joins TRBV20-1 and TRBJ2-7, with TRBD1 matching over 7 bases. CDR3 length: 13 residues. V lost 3 bases and J lost 4; bases outside the gene matches: 6. CDR1 and CDR2 (germline): DFQATT, SNEGSKA (reference sequence).

This clonotype came up a few times. The chain joins TRBV7-8 to TRBJ2-2; no firm D call. V was clipped by 1 base and J by 6 bases, with 12 bases between them. The CDR3 has 15 amino acids. Germline V gene sequence: CDR1 SGHVS, CDR2 FQNEAQ. This CDR3 reads CASSLVVGSPGELFF. The CDR3 DNA is TGTGCCAGCAGCTTAGTAGTCGGGTCCCCCGGGGAGCTGTTTTTT.

This clonotype was seen many times. This chain uses TRBV7-8 with TRBJ2-2, with D perhaps matching TRBD2 (5 bases). V gave up 5 bases and J gave up 1 base, with 14 bases separating them. This CDR3 has 16 amino acids. Germline CDR1 is SGHVS and CDR2 is FQNEAQ. The CDR3: CASSPRGTENTGELFF. The DNA of the CDR3 is TGTGCCAGCAGCCCCCGGGGAACTGAGAACACCGGGGAGCTGTTTTTT.

This clonotype has ten or more counts. The chain carries TRBV20-1 and TRBJ2-2; 7 bases match TRBD1. Germline-derived CDR1 and CDR2 are DFQATT and SNEGSKA (reference sequence). The junction had 6 bases not matched to a gene; V was cut back by 0 bases and J by 5 bases. This CDR3 has 15 residues. The CDR3 region is CSARDLGQATGELFF. The CDR3 region has the DNA TGCAGTGCTAGAGATCTAGGACAGGCTACCGGGGAGCTGTTTTTT.

This clonotype showed up many times. The rearrangement links TRBV14 to TRBJ2-7; 7 bases map to TRBD1. CDR1 and CDR2 from the germline V gene are SGHDN and FVKESK. This CDR3 spans 14 amino acids. Unmatched junction bases numbered 5, after V lost 3 bases and J lost 3 bases. Here the CDR3 reads CASSHWDSLYEQYF. CDR3 DNA: TGTGCCAGCAGCCACTGGGACAGCCTCTACGAGCAGTACTTC. The entire variable domain, with the rest obtained from reference TRBV14 and TRBJ2-7, is as follows: EAGVTQFPSHSVIEKGQTVTLRCDPISGHDNLYWYRRVMGKEIKFLLHFVKESKQDESGMPNNRFLAERTGGTYSTLKVQPAELEDSGVYFCASSHWDSLYEQYFGPGTRLTVT.

This clonotype showed up many times. This chain uses TRBV20-1 with TRBJ2-3; TRBD1 is a possible D gene (6 bases). V gave up 2 bases and J gave up 5 bases, with 17 bases separating them. The V gene's germline CDR1 is DFQATT and CDR2 SNEGSKA (reference sequence). The CDR3 loop spans 15 amino acids. The CDR3 is CSARRHQGLGDTQYF. The CDR3 region has the DNA TGCAGTGCTAGACGTCACCAGGGGCTAGGAGATACGCAGTATTTT.

This chain links TRBV18 with TRBJ2-7; 12 nucleotides match TRBD2. The germline V gene encodes CDR1 KGHSH and CDR2 LQKENI. Germline trimming cut 5 bases from V and 6 bases from J; bases unmatched to any gene: 8. This CDR3 spans 15 amino acids. The CDR3, as DNA: TGTGCCAGCTCAAGACTAGCGGGGGCTGCGGGCGAGCAGTACTTC. Amino acid sequence: CASSRLAGAAGEQYF.

This clonotype showed up many times. The CDR3 protein is CASRATGGNNEKLFF. The CDR3, as DNA: TGCGCCAGCAGAGCTACAGGGGGCAATAATGAAAAACTGTTTTTT. The J gene is TRBJ1-4, the V gene TRBV5-1, with 9 bases aligning to TRBD1. CDR1 is SGHRS, CDR2 YFSETQ, per germline. This CDR3 has 15 amino acids. After removal of 5 bases from V and 4 bases from J, the junction contained 6 bases not matched to a gene.

This clonotype was counted ten times or more. The genes are TRBV20-1 and TRBJ1-1, with 7 bases fitting TRBD1. The CDR3 is made up of 14 amino acids. J was trimmed by 1 base and V by 3 bases; bases with no gene match: 5. The germline gives CDR1 DFQATT, CDR2 SNEGSKA (reference sequence). For the CDR3, the DNA is TGCAGTGCTAGGCCAGGGGGGGCGAACACTGAAGCTTTCTTT. Translation: CSARPGGANTEAFF.

This clonotype showed up many times. The V call is TRBV11-2, the J call TRBJ2-3, with TRBD2 as a possible D gene (6 bases). The V end was cut by 5 bases, the J end by 0 bases, with 15 bases between. The CDR3 consists of 16 residues. Per germline, CDR1 SGHAT and CDR2 FQNNGV. CDR3 sequence reads: CASSPGDRRSTDTQYF. CDR3 sequence (DNA): TGTGCCAGCAGCCCGGGGGACCGACGTAGCACAGATACGCAGTATTTT.

This clonotype was seen at least ten times. This rearrangement joins TRBV6-5 to TRBJ2-7; D not certain. Deletions cut 6 bases from V and 1 base from J, with 10 bases between. CDR1 is MNHEY, CDR2 SVGAGI, per germline. The CDR3 is made up of 13 amino acids. DNA of the CDR3: TGTGCCAGCAGCCCGACGACGTCCTACGAGCAGTACTTC. Its protein product is CASSPTTSYEQYF.

There are many counts of this clonotype. The V and J genes are TRBV7-2 and TRBJ1-5, with 10 bases fitting TRBD1. The CDR3 runs 16 residues. The germline V gene encodes CDR1 SGHTA and CDR2 FQGNSA. With 5 bases clipped from V and 9 bases from J, the junction kept 13 bases outside the gene matches. The DNA of the CDR3 is TGTGCCAGCAGCAGGAGACAGGGGGCCTTCCGCGGGCCCCAGCATTTT. Protein: CASSRRQGAFRGPQHF.

This clonotype has a count of ten or more. The chain recombines TRBV20-1 with TRBJ1-2; no clear D. V dropped 2 bases and J dropped 4 bases, with 5 bases sitting between them. CDR1 is DFQATT, CDR2 SNEGSKA, per germline (reference sequence). The CDR3 has 11 amino acids. The CDR3 here is CSARNSYGYTF. CDR3 sequence (DNA): TGCAGTGCTAGAAACAGCTATGGCTACACCTTC.

This clonotype counts as medium-sized. The V and J genes are TRBV20-1 and TRBJ2-7; no clear D gene. This CDR3 contains 11 residues. With 1 base removed from V and 3 bases from J, the gap between germline ends came to 4 bases. In germline, CDR1 is DFQATT, CDR2 SNEGSKA (reference sequence). CDR3 sequence (DNA): TGCAGTGCTAGAGTGGGCTACGAGCAGTACTTC. Translating gives CSARVGYEQYF.

The table lists this clonotype with many counts. The V gene is TRBV7-2, the J gene TRBJ2-5, with 8 positions matching TRBD2. Germline trimming cut 2 bases from V and 5 bases from J; bases unmatched to any gene: 16. Germline V gene sequence: CDR1 SGHTA, CDR2 FQGNSA. This CDR3 spans 18 amino acids. The CDR3 here is CASSLWGRAGGRAETQYF. In DNA, the CDR3 is TGTGCCAGCAGCTTATGGGGGAGGGCGGGGGGCAGGGCGGAGACCCAGTACTTC.

Sample share makes this clonotype medium-sized (0.01 to 0.1%). The genes are TRBV5-6 and TRBJ2-5; 7 positions match TRBD1. The CDR3 length is 14 residues. V shed 2 bases, J shed 5 bases, and the junction held 6 bases outside the gene matches. Germline values: CDR1 SGHDT, CDR2 YYEEEE. The CDR3 spells CASSLTGARETQYF. The CDR3 coding sequence is TGTGCCAGCAGCTTAACAGGGGCCAGGGAGACCCAGTACTTC.

This clonotype showed up many times. The chain couples TRBV6-5 to TRBJ1-1; 8 nucleotides match TRBD1. J lost 7 bases, V lost 2 bases, and 18 bases had no gene match. CDR3 length: 18 amino acids. Germline lookup yields CDR1 MNHEY and CDR2 SVGAGI. The CDR3 spells CASSYAPDRDWASGEAFF. The CDR3 DNA sequence: TGTGCCAGCAGTTACGCCCCGGACAGGGATTGGGCGTCGGGTGAAGCTTTCTTT.

In this sample, this clonotype turned up many times. The chain joins TRBV3-1 to TRBJ1-5; D unresolved. The CDR3 totals 13 residues. Germline CDR1 LGHDT, CDR2 YNNKEL (reference sequence). Deletions cut 0 bases from V and 6 bases from J, with 6 bases between. The CDR3, as DNA: TGTGCCAGCAGCCAAGATCTTCGTCAGCCCCAGCATTTT. This translates into CASSQDLRQPQHF.

The chain joins TRBV18 to TRBJ2-7, with 7 positions matching TRBD1. There are 11 residues in the CDR3. V trimming: 8 bases; J trimming: 3 bases; junction bases outside the gene matches: 1. In germline, CDR1 is KGHSH, CDR2 LQKENI. CDR3 region: CASRDSYEQYF. Here the CDR3 DNA reads TGTGCCAGCCGGGACAGCTACGAGCAGTACTTC.

Many counts were recorded for this clonotype. V usage is TRBV3-1 and J usage is TRBJ2-7; TRBD2 is a possible D gene (5 bases). The CDR3 contains 16 residues. CDR1 is LGHDT, CDR2 YNNKEL, per germline (reference sequence). V was clipped by 2 bases and J by 0 bases, with 14 bases between them. CDR3 DNA: TGTGCCAGCAGCCAAACCCCCCTCGGGGTCTCCTACGAGCAGTACTTC. It specifies CASSQTPLGVSYEQYF.

This clonotype was seen ten or more times. This chain uses TRBV20-1 with TRBJ2-7; 14 nucleotides match TRBD2. The CDR3 is made up of 19 amino acids. CDR1 is DFQATT, CDR2 SNEGSKA, per germline (reference sequence). V lost 3 bases to trimming and J lost 3 bases; unmatched junction nucleotides: 16. The CDR3 DNA sequence: TGCAGTGCTAGCTTAAGAAGGACTAGCGGGGGGTCTACTTTCTACGAGCAGTACTTC. Protein: CSASLRRTSGGSTFYEQYF.

The gene calls are TRBV12-3 or TRBV12-4 and TRBJ1-1; possibly TRBD1 for D (6 bases). The CDR3 covers 14 residues. Between the trimmed V and J ends, which lost 5 bases and 3 bases, there was a span of 13 bases. The CDR3 is CASSLGTIYTEAFF. The CDR3 DNA is TGTGCCAGCAGTCTCGGGACAATTTACACTGAAGCTTTCTTT.

This clonotype showed up many times. The chain recombines TRBV5-1 with TRBJ2-1; perhaps TRBD1 as D (6 bases). Between the trimmed V and J ends, which lost 3 bases and 9 bases, there was a span of 10 bases. The CDR3 consists of 12 residues. Germline CDR1 and CDR2: SGHRS and YFSETQ. The CDR3 sequence is CASSSQGFEQFF. CDR3 DNA sequence: TGCGCCAGCAGCTCACAGGGATTTGAGCAGTTCTTC.

Sample share makes this clonotype medium-sized (0.01 to 0.1%). The gene calls are TRBV9 and TRBJ1-1; weak D call: TRBD1 (5 bases). The CDR3 is made up of 15 amino acids. The V gene's germline CDR1 is SGDLS and CDR2 YYNGEE. Trimming took off 4 bases at V and 0 bases at J, with 13 bases between the two ends. The CDR3 coding sequence is TGTGCCAGCAGCCCTCGAACAGGTGTGAACACTGAAGCTTTCTTT. It yields the protein CASSPRTGVNTEAFF.

There are many counts of this clonotype. The chain carries TRBV5-1 and TRBJ2-3; the D is unclear. The germline CDR1 and CDR2 sequences are SGHRS and YFSETQ. The CDR3 contains 12 residues. Trimming shortened V by 3 bases and J by 2 bases, and 4 bases separated the two germline ends. CDR3 bases: TGCGCCAGCAGCTCCTCCACAGATACGCAGTATTTT. Protein product: CASSSSTDTQYF.